These T cell receptor beta chains were read from a single sample in a study of cytomegalovirus exposure and HLA in healthy donors. Sequenced by immunoSEQ multiplex PCR; TCRdb stores in-frame clones only, minus some. This repertoire comprises over 150,000 clones; its ten largest clones make up almost 0.75%. Sequenced sample: PBMCs. The origin of the receptors is a boy aged 5-17 years in good health and CMV-seronegative. CDR3s include the opening cysteine and the closing phenylalanine or tryptophan. Fields, in order: D gene, V gene, J gene, CDR3 protein, CDR3 DNA. D genes are given only for firm matches.

d_call: .; v_call: TRBV12-5; j_call: TRBJ2-7; cdr3_aa: CASGSTNRGLSYEQYF; cdr3_nt: TGTGCTAGTGGGTCGACGAACAGGGGACTCTCCTACGAGCAGTACTTC
d_call: .; v_call: TRBV27; j_call: TRBJ2-7; cdr3_aa: CASSSLASSYEQYF; cdr3_nt: TGTGCCAGCAGTTCCCTGGCAAGCTCCTACGAGCAGTACTTC
d_call: .; v_call: TRBV4-1; j_call: TRBJ2-5; cdr3_aa: CASSPPLRETQYF; cdr3_nt: TGCGCCAGCAGCCCCCCGCTGAGGGAGACCCAGTACTTC
d_call: .; v_call: TRBV11-2; j_call: TRBJ1-2; cdr3_aa: CASSSRTEREYGYTF; cdr3_nt: TGTGCCAGCAGCTCACGGACGGAGCGGGAGTATGGCTACACCTTC
d_call: TRBD1; v_call: TRBV7-8; j_call: TRBJ2-3; cdr3_aa: CASSYRGQGSSTDTQYF; cdr3_nt: TGTGCCAGCAGCTACCGGGGACAGGGGTCTAGCACAGATACGCAGTATTTT
d_call: .; v_call: TRBV5-1; j_call: TRBJ2-3; cdr3_aa: CASSFLLATADTQYF; cdr3_nt: TGCGCCAGCAGCTTCTTACTAGCCACCGCAGATACGCAGTATTTT
d_call: .; v_call: TRBV5-1; j_call: TRBJ2-7; cdr3_aa: CASSLVLPAEEQYF; cdr3_nt: TGCGCCAGCAGCTTGGTTCTCCCCGCGGAGGAGCAGTACTTC
d_call: .; v_call: TRBV5-4; j_call: TRBJ1-3; cdr3_aa: CASSLQGPGNTIYF; cdr3_nt: TGTGCCAGCAGCTTACAGGGTCCTGGAAACACCATATATTTT
d_call: .; v_call: TRBV18; j_call: TRBJ1-1; cdr3_aa: CASSPTNRHRFILTEAFF; cdr3_nt: TGTGCCAGCTCACCAACGAACCGGCACAGATTTATATTAACTGAAGCTTTCTTT
d_call: TRBD1; v_call: TRBV18; j_call: TRBJ2-7; cdr3_aa: CASSPGTGGRYEQYF; cdr3_nt: TGTGCCAGCTCACCAGGGACAGGCGGTAGGTACGAGCAGTACTTC
d_call: .; v_call: TRBV7-2; j_call: TRBJ2-7; cdr3_aa: CASKMRGPLDEQYF; cdr3_nt: TGTGCCAGCAAGATGCGGGGGCCCCTGGACGAGCAGTACTTC
d_call: .; v_call: TRBV5-1; j_call: TRBJ2-7; cdr3_aa: CASTSGTPLDHEQYF; cdr3_nt: TGCGCCAGCACATCGGGGACACCCTTAGACCACGAGCAGTACTTC
d_call: TRBD2; v_call: TRBV4-3; j_call: TRBJ2-5; cdr3_aa: CASSQTSGESETQYF; cdr3_nt: TGCGCCAGCAGCCAAACTAGCGGGGAATCTGAGACCCAGTACTTC
d_call: .; v_call: TRBV5-6; j_call: TRBJ2-7; cdr3_aa: CASSLGRAYEQYF; cdr3_nt: TGTGCCAGCAGCTTGGGGAGGGCCTACGAGCAGTACTTC
d_call: TRBD2; v_call: TRBV10-1; j_call: TRBJ2-3; cdr3_aa: CASSGTSGAAGDTQYF; cdr3_nt: TGCGCCAGCAGTGGCACTAGCGGGGCCGCGGGAGATACGCAGTATTTT
d_call: TRBD2; v_call: TRBV30; j_call: TRBJ2-5; cdr3_aa: CAWSGGGFETQYF; cdr3_nt: TGTGCCTGGAGTGGGGGGGGGTTTGAGACCCAGTACTTC
d_call: TRBD2; v_call: TRBV27; j_call: TRBJ2-7; cdr3_aa: CASSSGLVVDEQYF; cdr3_nt: TGTGCCAGCAGCTCGGGACTAGTAGTTGACGAGCAGTACTTC
d_call: TRBD1; v_call: TRBV6-6; j_call: TRBJ1-2; cdr3_aa: CASSSYRGANYGYTF; cdr3_nt: TGTGCCAGCAGTTCGTACAGGGGAGCTAACTATGGCTACACCTTC
d_call: .; v_call: TRBV18; j_call: TRBJ1-1; cdr3_aa: CASSLPSQRNTEAFF; cdr3_nt: TGTGCCAGCTCACTACCATCACAGAGGAACACTGAAGCTTTCTTT
d_call: TRBD1; v_call: TRBV19; j_call: TRBJ1-5; cdr3_aa: CASSIAGGNNQPQHF; cdr3_nt: TGTGCCAGTAGTATAGCAGGGGGCAACAATCAGCCCCAGCATTTT
d_call: TRBD1; v_call: TRBV13; j_call: TRBJ1-5; cdr3_aa: CASSFDREQPQHF; cdr3_nt: TGTGCCAGCAGCTTTGACAGGGAACAGCCCCAGCATTTT
d_call: .; v_call: TRBV7-9; j_call: TRBJ1-1; cdr3_aa: CASSLVLGGGTEAFF; cdr3_nt: TGTGCCAGCAGCCTAGTGCTGGGCGGGGGCACTGAAGCTTTCTTT
d_call: .; v_call: TRBV2; j_call: TRBJ1-6; cdr3_aa: CASAGLGSYNSPLHF; cdr3_nt: TGTGCCAGTGCGGGCCTTGGCTCCTATAATTCACCCCTCCACTTT
d_call: .; v_call: TRBV20-1; j_call: TRBJ2-5; cdr3_aa: CSASFQETQYF; cdr3_nt: TGCAGTGCTAGCTTCCAAGAGACCCAGTACTTC
d_call: TRBD1; v_call: TRBV6-5; j_call: TRBJ1-2; cdr3_aa: CASSTGVWTGYTF; cdr3_nt: TGTGCCAGCAGCACAGGGGTTTGGACGGGCTACACCTTC
d_call: .; v_call: TRBV2; j_call: TRBJ1-1; cdr3_aa: CASNIRQQTEAFF; cdr3_nt: TGTGCCAGCAATATAAGACAGCAGACTGAAGCTTTCTTT
d_call: TRBD1; v_call: TRBV30; j_call: TRBJ1-2; cdr3_aa: CACITGGENYGYTF; cdr3_nt: TGTGCCTGTATTACAGGGGGCGAAAACTATGGCTACACCTTC
d_call: .; v_call: TRBV4-3; j_call: TRBJ2-2; cdr3_aa: CASSQEAGWTGELFF; cdr3_nt: TGCGCCAGCAGCCAAGAGGCGGGGTGGACCGGGGAGCTGTTTTTT
d_call: TRBD1; v_call: TRBV25-1; j_call: TRBJ2-6; cdr3_aa: CASSESLGQPSGANVLTF; cdr3_nt: TGTGCCAGCAGTGAATCATTGGGACAGCCCTCTGGGGCCAACGTCCTGACTTTC
d_call: .; v_call: TRBV6-5; j_call: TRBJ2-7; cdr3_aa: CASRPRGTAYEQYF; cdr3_nt: TGTGCCAGCAGACCACGCGGGACAGCCTACGAGCAGTACTTC
d_call: .; v_call: TRBV7-6; j_call: TRBJ1-5; cdr3_aa: CASSLSPGSQPQHF; cdr3_nt: TGTGCCAGCAGCCTCTCTCCAGGAAGTCAGCCCCAGCATTTT
d_call: .; v_call: TRBV15; j_call: TRBJ1-3; cdr3_aa: CATSSQVGDGNTIYF; cdr3_nt: TGTGCCACCAGCTCGCAGGTGGGCGATGGAAACACCATATATTTT
d_call: .; v_call: TRBV2; j_call: TRBJ2-2; cdr3_aa: CASSEETAGDGELFF; cdr3_nt: TGTGCCAGCAGTGAGGAAACCGCCGGGGACGGGGAGCTGTTTTTT
d_call: .; v_call: TRBV5-1; j_call: TRBJ1-4; cdr3_aa: CASKDRRNEKLFF; cdr3_nt: TGCGCCAGCAAAGACAGGAGAAATGAAAAACTGTTTTTT
d_call: .; v_call: TRBV4-1; j_call: TRBJ2-3; cdr3_aa: CASSQEWRLSIDTQYF; cdr3_nt: TGCGCCAGCAGCCAAGAATGGAGGCTGTCAATAGATACGCAGTATTTT
d_call: .; v_call: TRBV6-5; j_call: TRBJ2-7; cdr3_aa: CASSSLRDEQYF; cdr3_nt: TGTGCCAGCAGTTCCCTTCGAGACGAGCAGTACTTC
d_call: .; v_call: TRBV2; j_call: TRBJ1-1; cdr3_aa: CASSGGLNTEAFF; cdr3_nt: TGTGCCAGCAGTGGAGGGCTGAACACTGAAGCTTTCTTT
d_call: .; v_call: TRBV5-4; j_call: TRBJ1-2; cdr3_aa: CASSLDSSNYGYTF; cdr3_nt: TGTGCCAGCAGCTTGGACAGCTCCAACTATGGCTACACCTTC
d_call: TRBD1; v_call: TRBV27; j_call: TRBJ1-1; cdr3_aa: CASRFRSDRGAGTEAFF; cdr3_nt: TGTGCCAGCAGATTTCGTTCAGACAGGGGAGCGGGCACTGAAGCTTTCTTT
d_call: TRBD2; v_call: TRBV7-9; j_call: TRBJ2-5; cdr3_aa: CASSFNSYSGEETQYF; cdr3_nt: TGTGCCAGCAGCTTCAATTCTTATAGCGGGGAAGAGACCCAGTACTTC
d_call: TRBD1; v_call: TRBV9; j_call: TRBJ2-7; cdr3_aa: CASSQGQGGYEQYF; cdr3_nt: TGTGCCAGCAGCCAGGGACAGGGAGGGTACGAGCAGTACTTC
d_call: TRBD1; v_call: TRBV14; j_call: TRBJ2-7; cdr3_aa: CASSQTGGSYEQYF; cdr3_nt: TGTGCCAGCAGCCAAACAGGGGGCTCCTACGAGCAGTACTTC
d_call: TRBD1; v_call: TRBV4-1; j_call: TRBJ1-1; cdr3_aa: CASSQDPTGQSNTEAFF; cdr3_nt: TGCGCCAGCAGCCAAGACCCGACGGGACAGTCGAACACTGAAGCTTTCTTT
d_call: .; v_call: TRBV19; j_call: TRBJ1-5; cdr3_aa: CASSNHPVGIAANQPQHF; cdr3_nt: TGTGCCAGTAGTAACCACCCCGTCGGGATTGCAGCAAATCAGCCCCAGCATTTT
d_call: TRBD1; v_call: TRBV30; j_call: TRBJ1-2; cdr3_aa: CAWSVLVRRTGLGYTF; cdr3_nt: TGTGCCTGGAGTGTACTCGTGAGAAGGACAGGGCTTGGCTACACCTTC
d_call: TRBD1; v_call: TRBV27; j_call: TRBJ2-6; cdr3_aa: CASSLGTGTRSGANVLTF; cdr3_nt: TGTGCCAGCAGTTTAGGGACAGGGACACGCTCTGGGGCCAACGTCCTGACTTTC
d_call: .; v_call: TRBV20-1; j_call: TRBJ2-2; cdr3_aa: CCISGAGELFF; cdr3_nt: TGTTGCATCTCGGGGGCCGGGGAGCTGTTTTTT
d_call: .; v_call: TRBV5-6; j_call: TRBJ2-7; cdr3_aa: CASSLDFYEQYF; cdr3_nt: TGTGCCAGCAGCTTGGACTTCTACGAGCAGTACTTC
d_call: .; v_call: TRBV4-3; j_call: TRBJ2-1; cdr3_aa: CASSQEKGRNNEQFF; cdr3_nt: TGCGCCAGCAGCCAAGAAAAGGGGCGGAACAATGAGCAGTTCTTC
d_call: .; v_call: TRBV30; j_call: TRBJ1-2; cdr3_aa: CAWISNGYTF; cdr3_nt: TGTGCCTGGATTAGTAATGGCTACACCTTC
d_call: .; v_call: TRBV29-1; j_call: TRBJ1-2; cdr3_aa: CSVASVREVYYGYTF; cdr3_nt: TGCAGCGTTGCCTCGGTGAGGGAGGTATACTATGGCTACACCTTC
d_call: .; v_call: TRBV18; j_call: TRBJ2-7; cdr3_aa: CASSPGANSYEQYF; cdr3_nt: TGTGCCAGCTCACCGGGGGCAAACTCCTACGAGCAGTACTTC
d_call: .; v_call: TRBV19; j_call: TRBJ1-6; cdr3_aa: CASGWGVGPYNSPLHF; cdr3_nt: TGTGCCAGTGGCTGGGGGGTCGGTCCCTATAATTCACCCCTCCACTTT
d_call: .; v_call: TRBV6-5; j_call: TRBJ1-2; cdr3_aa: CASSTSDGYTF; cdr3_nt: TGTGCCAGCAGTACTAGCGACGGCTACACCTTC
d_call: TRBD1; v_call: TRBV7-8; j_call: TRBJ1-4; cdr3_aa: CASSLGDRGVKKLFF; cdr3_nt: TGTGCCAGCAGCTTAGGGGACAGGGGTGTGAAAAAACTGTTTTTT
d_call: .; v_call: TRBV9; j_call: TRBJ2-1; cdr3_aa: CASSGLATGPGNEQFF; cdr3_nt: TGTGCCAGCAGCGGGTTGGCCACAGGCCCAGGCAATGAGCAGTTCTTC
d_call: .; v_call: TRBV9; j_call: TRBJ1-4; cdr3_aa: CASSVALRGEKLFF; cdr3_nt: TGTGCCAGCAGCGTAGCCCTAAGGGGTGAAAAACTGTTTTTT